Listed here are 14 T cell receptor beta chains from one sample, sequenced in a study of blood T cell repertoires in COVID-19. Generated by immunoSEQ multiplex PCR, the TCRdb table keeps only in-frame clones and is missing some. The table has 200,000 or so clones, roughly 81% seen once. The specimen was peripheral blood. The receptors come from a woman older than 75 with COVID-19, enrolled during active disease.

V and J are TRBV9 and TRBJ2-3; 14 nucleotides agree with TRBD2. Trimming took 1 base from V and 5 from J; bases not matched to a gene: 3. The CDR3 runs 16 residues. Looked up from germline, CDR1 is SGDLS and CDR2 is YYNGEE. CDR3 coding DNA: TGTGCCAGCAGCGTATGGGGGACTAGCGGGAGAGATACGCAGTATTTT. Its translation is CASSVWGTSGRDTQYF.

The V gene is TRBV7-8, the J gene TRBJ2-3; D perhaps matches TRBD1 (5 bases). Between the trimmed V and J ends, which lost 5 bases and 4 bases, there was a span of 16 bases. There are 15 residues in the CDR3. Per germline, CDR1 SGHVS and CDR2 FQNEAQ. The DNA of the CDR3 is TGTGCCAGCAGCCCTAGTTGGGGCTTTTCAGATACGCAGTATTTT. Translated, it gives CASSPSWGFSDTQYF.

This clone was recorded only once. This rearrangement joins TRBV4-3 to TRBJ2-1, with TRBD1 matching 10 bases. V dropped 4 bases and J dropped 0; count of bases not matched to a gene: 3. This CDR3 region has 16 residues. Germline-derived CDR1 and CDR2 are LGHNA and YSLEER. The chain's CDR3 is CASSPWTGGSYNEQFF. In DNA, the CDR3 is TGCGCCAGCAGCCCCTGGACAGGGGGCTCCTACAATGAGCAGTTCTTC.

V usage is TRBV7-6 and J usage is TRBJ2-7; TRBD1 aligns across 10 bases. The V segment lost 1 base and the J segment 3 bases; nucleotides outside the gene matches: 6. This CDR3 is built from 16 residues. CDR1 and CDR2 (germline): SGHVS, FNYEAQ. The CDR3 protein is CASSLGAGTGVYEQYF. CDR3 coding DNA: TGTGCCAGCAGCTTAGGTGCCGGGACAGGGGTCTACGAGCAGTACTTC.

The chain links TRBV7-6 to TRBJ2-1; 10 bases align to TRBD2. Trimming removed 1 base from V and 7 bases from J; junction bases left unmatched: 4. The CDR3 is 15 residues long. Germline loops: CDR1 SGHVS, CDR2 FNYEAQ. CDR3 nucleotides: TGTGCCAGCAGCTTAGAAGCGGGAGGGAGGAATGAGCAGTTCTTC. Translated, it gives CASSLEAGGRNEQFF.

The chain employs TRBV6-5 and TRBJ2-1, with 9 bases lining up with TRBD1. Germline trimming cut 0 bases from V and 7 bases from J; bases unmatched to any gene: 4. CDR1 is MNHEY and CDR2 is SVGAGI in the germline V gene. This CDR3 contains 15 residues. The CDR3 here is CASSYSGTGRNEQFF. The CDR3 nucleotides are TGTGCCAGCAGTTACTCCGGGACAGGGAGGAATGAGCAGTTCTTC.

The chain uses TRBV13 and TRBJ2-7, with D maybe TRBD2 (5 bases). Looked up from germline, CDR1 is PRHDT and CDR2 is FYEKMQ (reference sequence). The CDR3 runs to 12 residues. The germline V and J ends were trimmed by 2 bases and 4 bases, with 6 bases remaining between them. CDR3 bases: TGTGCCAGCAGCTTACGCGGGTACGAGCAGTACTTC. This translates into CASSLRGYEQYF.

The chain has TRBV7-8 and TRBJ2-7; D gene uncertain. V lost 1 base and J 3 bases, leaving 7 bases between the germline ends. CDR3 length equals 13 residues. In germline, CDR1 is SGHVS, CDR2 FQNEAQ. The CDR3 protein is CASSLVSNYEQYF. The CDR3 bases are TGTGCCAGCAGCTTAGTTTCAAACTACGAGCAGTACTTC.

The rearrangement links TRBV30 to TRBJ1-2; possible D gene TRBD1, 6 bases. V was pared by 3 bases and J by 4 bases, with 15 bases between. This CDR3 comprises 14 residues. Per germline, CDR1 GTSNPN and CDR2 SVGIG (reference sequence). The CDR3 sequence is CAWRVSQGSYGYTF. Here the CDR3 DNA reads TGTGCCTGGAGAGTGTCACAGGGTAGCTATGGCTACACCTTC.

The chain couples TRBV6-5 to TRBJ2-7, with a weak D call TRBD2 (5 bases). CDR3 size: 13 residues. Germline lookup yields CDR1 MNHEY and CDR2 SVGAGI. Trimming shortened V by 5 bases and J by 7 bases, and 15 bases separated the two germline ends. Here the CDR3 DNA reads TGTGCCAGCAGTACACAGAGTCCGGGAGAGCAGTACTTC. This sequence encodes CASSTQSPGEQYF.

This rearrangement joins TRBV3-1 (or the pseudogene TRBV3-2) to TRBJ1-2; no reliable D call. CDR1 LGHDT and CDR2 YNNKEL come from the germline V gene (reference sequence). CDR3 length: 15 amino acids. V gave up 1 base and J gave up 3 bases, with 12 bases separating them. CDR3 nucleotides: TGTGCCAGCAGCCAAGGCGGATCCCTCCACTATGGCTACACCTTC. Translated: CASSQGGSLHYGYTF.

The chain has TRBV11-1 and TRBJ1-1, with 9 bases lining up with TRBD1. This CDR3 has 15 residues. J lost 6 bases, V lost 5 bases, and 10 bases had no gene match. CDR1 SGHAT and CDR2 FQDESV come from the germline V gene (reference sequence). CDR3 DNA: TGTGCCAGCAGCCCGAGACAGGGGGTTATGGCTGAAGCTTTCTTT. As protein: CASSPRQGVMAEAFF.

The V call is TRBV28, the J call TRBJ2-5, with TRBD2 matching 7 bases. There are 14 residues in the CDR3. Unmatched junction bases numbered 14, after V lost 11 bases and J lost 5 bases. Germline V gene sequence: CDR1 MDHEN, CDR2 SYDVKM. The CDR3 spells CAGSSGRAGETQYF. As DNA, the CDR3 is TGTGCCGGGTCTTCTGGGAGGGCCGGGGAGACCCAGTACTTC.

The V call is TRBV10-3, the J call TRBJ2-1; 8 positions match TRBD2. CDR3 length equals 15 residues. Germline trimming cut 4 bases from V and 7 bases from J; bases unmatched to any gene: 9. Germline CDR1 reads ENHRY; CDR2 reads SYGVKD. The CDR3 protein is CAISAPGRGGNEQFF. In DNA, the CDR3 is TGTGCCATCAGTGCTCCGGGACGCGGGGGGAATGAGCAGTTCTTC.